The 7 T cell receptor beta chains below were found in one sample sequenced in a study of early T cells in non-severe SARS-CoV-2 infection. TCRdb re-called the 5' RACE reads through MiXCR, storing one row per CDR3 protein. The sample has tens of thousands of distinct CDR3 sequences; 15% are singletons. The sequencing sample was made of whole blood. The receptors shown here come from an adult who was a healthcare worker with PCR-confirmed SARS-CoV-2 infection or an uninfected control (not recorded which).

The chain is built from TRBV19 and TRBJ2-1, with D tentatively TRBD2 (6 bases). CDR3 length: 15 amino acids. The V gene lost 1 base and the J gene lost 4 bases, with 11 bases spanning the gap. Germline V gene data show CDR1 as LNHDA and CDR2 as SQIVND (reference sequence). The CDR3 DNA reads TGTGCCAGTAGTATAGCGGGAGTCTCTTACAATGAGCAGTTCTTC. It specifies CASSIAGVSYNEQFF.

This chain connects TRBV7-2 to TRBJ1-1, with 7 bases lining up with TRBD1. The trim removed 5 bases at V and 5 bases at J, leaving 5 bases unmatched. The CDR3 length is 13 residues. CDR1 SGHTA and CDR2 FQGNSA come from the germline V gene. This CDR3 is CASSKDRETEAFF. CDR3 DNA sequence: TGTGCCAGCAGCAAAGACAGGGAAACTGAAGCTTTCTTT.

The chain has TRBV11-2 and TRBJ1-6, with D perhaps TRBD1 (6 bases). The CDR3 has 14 amino acids. Germline CDR1 and CDR2: SGHAT and FQNNGV. V lost 4 bases, J lost 11 bases, and 15 bases lay in between. The CDR3 reads CASSSRGGRTPLHF. The CDR3 DNA reads as TGTGCCAGCAGCTCCCGCGGGGGCCGGACACCCCTCCACTTT.

The CDR3 reads CASSKGAGERSPLHF. In DNA, the CDR3 is TGTGCCAGCAGCAAAGGCGCGGGAGAGAGGTCACCCCTCCACTTT. V and J are TRBV21-1 and TRBJ1-6. TRBV21-1 is a pseudogene segment. This CDR3 spans 15 amino acids.

This clonotype was picked up many times. J is TRBJ2-2 and V is TRBV19, with 7 bases lining up with TRBD1. V was pared by 5 bases and J by 1 base, with 4 bases of the junction left unmatched. The CDR3 extends over 15 amino acids. The germline CDR1 and CDR2 sequences are LNHDA and SQIVND (reference sequence). The chain's CDR3 is CASSPRDRNTGELFF. In DNA, the CDR3 is TGTGCCAGTAGTCCAAGGGACAGGAACACCGGGGAGCTGTTTTTT.

The sample holds a few counts of this clonotype. CDR3 region: CASSLISDTQYF. The CDR3 region has the DNA TGTGCCAGCAGTTTGATCTCAGATACGCAGTATTTT. The genes are TRBV27 and TRBJ2-3; no firm D call. Trimming left V 3 bases short and J 4 bases short, with 5 bases between. CDR3 length: 12 residues. Germline V CDR1 and CDR2: MNHEY, SMNVEV (reference sequence).

This clonotype has more than one count but fewer than ten. V and J are TRBV9 and TRBJ1-5; the D gene is possibly TRBD1 (5 bases). V dropped 0 bases and J dropped 0 bases, with 7 bases sitting between them. CDR3 length: 15 residues. CDR1 is SGDLS, CDR2 YYNGEE, per germline. CDR3 loop: CASSVEGNSNQPQHF. CDR3 coding DNA: TGTGCCAGCAGCGTAGAGGGGAATAGCAATCAGCCCCAGCATTTT. The full variable domain, rest sourced from reference TRBV9 and TRBJ1-5, is DSGVTQTPKHLITATGQRVTLRCSPRSGDLSVYWYQQSLDQGLQFLIQYYNGEERAKGNILERFSAQQFPDLHSELNLSSLELGDSALYFCASSVEGNSNQPQHFGDGTRLSIL.